Presented here are 18 T cell receptor beta chains from one specimen sequenced in a study of shared clonotypes between healthy human individuals. Here immunoSEQ multiplex PCR was the method, and the copy in TCRdb shows in-frame clones only, minus some. The repertoire holds more than 2 million clones, with around 93% as singletons. Terminally differentiated effector memory CD45RA+ cells were excluded from the naive CD8 cells, which were CD45RO-negative and positively selected for CCR7. Sequenced input: naive CD8+ T cells from PBMCs. These receptors all come from a young man in good health. Some clones in this sample may be carry-over from other donors' samples.

The chain recombines TRBV13 with TRBJ2-1, with no clear D. Per germline, CDR1 PRHDT and CDR2 FYEKMQ (reference sequence). Trimming took off 4 bases at V and 7 bases at J, with 8 bases between the two ends. This CDR3 spans 12 amino acids. CDR3 residues: CASSSRGNEQFF. CDR3 in DNA: TGTGCCAGCAGCTCCAGAGGAAATGAGCAGTTCTTC.

The CDR3 nucleotides read TGTGCCAGCAGTTCCCTACAGGGGGCGATCGGGGAGCTGTTTTTT. It is translated as CASSSLQGAIGELFF. The chain recombines TRBV28 with TRBJ2-2, with 9 bases aligning to TRBD1. The CDR3 loop spans 15 amino acids. V shed 4 bases, J shed 7 bases, and the junction held 7 bases outside the gene matches. Germline V CDR1 and CDR2: MDHEN, SYDVKM.

For this clone: This specimen includes other DNA sequences encoding the same CDR3. The chain recombines TRBV19 with TRBJ2-7, with a possible D match to TRBD1 (5 bases). The CDR3 covers 14 residues. Germline V lookup: CDR1 LNHDA, CDR2 SQIVND (reference sequence). The V end was cut by 1 base, the J end by 3 bases, with 10 bases between. The CDR3 DNA reads as TGTGCCAGTAGTATAGGGGGCTCCAGCTACGAGCAGTACTTC. It translates to CASSIGGSSYEQYF.

The chain carries TRBV27 and TRBJ1-6; D perhaps matches TRBD1 (5 bases). V dropped 8 bases and J dropped 12 bases, with 11 bases sitting between them. CDR3 length: 11 residues. From germline, CDR1 is MNHEY and CDR2 SMNVEV (reference sequence). This chain's CDR3 is CASGTRRPLHF. The CDR3 nucleotides read TGTGCCAGCGGGACTCGGAGACCCCTCCACTTT.

Worth noting for this clone: This CDR3 is also generated by other DNA sequences in the sample. The chain has TRBV7-9 and TRBJ2-7; D is unresolved. This CDR3 comprises 12 residues. V was cut by 5 bases and J by 2 bases, with 7 bases left in between. CDR1 is SEHNR and CDR2 is FQNEAQ in the germline V gene (reference sequence). CDR3 residues: CASSPGPYEQYF. Written as DNA, the CDR3 is TGTGCCAGCAGCCCAGGCCCCTACGAGCAGTACTTC.

The genes are TRBV5-1 and TRBJ2-7; D not certain. This CDR3 spans 15 amino acids. Germline-derived CDR1 and CDR2 are SGHRS and YFSETQ. Trimming took off 1 base at V and 5 bases at J, with 16 bases between the two ends. The CDR3 region has the DNA TGCGCCAGCAGCTTGAGTGGCTCGCGAGTCCACGAGCAGTACTTC. Its protein product is CASSLSGSRVHEQYF. The full variable domain, its missing parts supplied by reference TRBV5-1 and TRBJ2-7, is KAGVTQTPRYLIKTRGQQVTLSCSPISGHRSVSWYQQTPGQGLQFLFEYFSETQRNKGNFPGRFSGRQFSNSRSEMNVSTLELGDSALYLCASSLSGSRVHEQYFGPGTRLTVT.

The chain couples TRBV19 to TRBJ2-1; D unresolved. V lost 5 bases to trimming and J lost 1 base, with 3 bases between them. This CDR3 region has 12 residues. Germline CDR1 is LNHDA and CDR2 is SQIVND (reference sequence). The CDR3 loop is CASSRSYNEQFF. The CDR3 coding sequence is TGTGCCAGTAGTCGGTCCTACAATGAGCAGTTCTTC.

The chain is built from TRBV19 and TRBJ2-7; D is unresolved. Germline lookup yields CDR1 LNHDA and CDR2 SQIVND (reference sequence). The germline V and J ends were trimmed by 4 bases and 2 bases, with 12 bases remaining between them. The CDR3 sequence is 14 residues long. CDR3 amino acids: CASSTALRPYEQYF. The CDR3 region has the DNA TGTGCCAGTAGTACGGCATTACGACCCTACGAGCAGTACTTC.

In this sample, this clone turned up once. The genes are TRBV5-4 and TRBJ2-7, with TRBD2 identical over 12 bases. CDR3 size: 15 residues. V shed 0 bases and J 4 bases; nucleotides not matched to a gene: 2. Germline CDR1 SGHNT, CDR2 YYREEE (reference sequence). This CDR3 reads CASSLGTSGRYEQYF. The CDR3 DNA reads as TGTGCCAGCAGCTTGGGCACTAGCGGGAGGTACGAGCAGTACTTC.

In the case of this clone: In the same sample, other DNA sequences code for this CDR3. This chain links TRBV2 with TRBJ1-2; 12 bases fit TRBD1. The length of the CDR3 is 14 residues. Per the germline V gene, CDR1 is SNHLY and CDR2 is FYNNEI. With V trimmed by 4 bases and J by 5 bases, 2 bases remained unmatched. The CDR3 DNA reads TGTGCCAGCAGTGGGGGACAGGGGGCGTATGGCTACACCTTC. Translation: CASSGGQGAYGYTF.

The genes are TRBV2 and TRBJ2-1; no clear D. CDR1 is SNHLY and CDR2 is FYNNEI in the germline V gene. The length of the CDR3 is 13 residues. Trimming shortened V by 7 bases and J by 5 bases, and 12 bases separated the two germline ends. CDR3 sequence reads: CASMGRTNNEQFF. The CDR3 nucleotides are TGTGCCAGCATGGGCAGGACGAACAATGAGCAGTTCTTC.

The genes are TRBV11-2 and TRBJ2-7, with D perhaps TRBD1 (5 bases). The CDR3 loop spans 15 amino acids. V was trimmed by 0 bases and J by 3 bases, leaving 12 bases between them. Germline V gene sequence: CDR1 SGHAT, CDR2 FQNNGV. CDR3 in amino acids: CASSLDGHPSYEQYF. The CDR3, as DNA: TGTGCCAGCAGCTTAGATGGACATCCTAGCTACGAGCAGTACTTC.

The V call is TRBV7-9, the J call TRBJ2-1; D may be TRBD1 (5 bases). CDR3 size: 16 residues. V gave up 5 bases and J gave up 0 bases, with 14 bases separating them. The germline V gene has CDR1 SEHNR and CDR2 FQNEAQ (reference sequence). CDR3 sequence: CASSLDQGRSYNEQFF. The CDR3 bases are TGTGCCAGCAGCCTAGACCAGGGCCGCTCCTACAATGAGCAGTTCTTC.

This chain uses TRBV7-8 with TRBJ2-1; the match to TRBD2 covers 13 bases. The length of the CDR3 is 17 residues. J was trimmed by 0 bases and V by 1 base; bases with no gene match: 0. Germline V gene data show CDR1 as SGHVS and CDR2 as FQNEAQ. The CDR3 DNA follows: TGTGCCAGCAGCTTAGGGACTAGCGGGAGCTCCTACAATGAGCAGTTCTTC. Translating it yields CASSLGTSGSSYNEQFF.

The CDR3 region is CASSLVGGDNPEAFF. The CDR3 DNA follows: TGTGCCAGCAGCTTAGTTGGGGGGGACAATCCTGAAGCTTTCTTT. The rearrangement uses TRBV7-8 and TRBJ1-1; weak D call: TRBD1 (6 bases). CDR1 is SGHVS, CDR2 FQNEAQ, per germline. CDR3 length: 15 amino acids. Trimming took off 1 base at V and 6 bases at J, with 15 bases between the two ends.

J is TRBJ2-5 and V is TRBV27, with TRBD2 matching over 9 bases. Germline V CDR1 and CDR2: MNHEY, SMNVEV (reference sequence). The V segment lost 5 bases and the J segment 5 bases; nucleotides outside the gene matches: 15. The CDR3 is 17 residues long. CDR3 region: CASSPGGTSHSWETQYF. The CDR3 DNA follows: TGTGCCAGCAGTCCGGGGGGGACTAGCCACAGTTGGGAGACCCAGTACTTC.

CDR3 nucleotide sequence: TGTGCCAGCAGCTACCGTGTCGGGCGGATAGACACAGATACGCAGTATTTT. The encoded protein is CASSYRVGRIDTDTQYF. The chain links TRBV27 to TRBJ2-3; D not resolved. The CDR3 covers 17 residues. Germline V gene sequence: CDR1 MNHEY, CDR2 SMNVEV (reference sequence). Trimming took off 6 bases at V and 2 bases at J, with 21 bases between the two ends.

This clone was seen only once. This chain joins TRBV28 and TRBJ2-7, with D tentatively TRBD2 (5 bases). CDR3 size: 15 residues. CDR1 MDHEN and CDR2 SYDVKM come from the germline V gene. V was trimmed by 4 bases and J by 5 bases, leaving 18 bases between them. The CDR3 DNA reads TGTGCCAGCAGTTCCCGCCACAGCCGGCGGGACGAGCAGTACTTC. Translation gives CASSSRHSRRDEQYF.